Each of the 28 T cell receptor beta chains below was sequenced from the same sample in a study of low-dose radiotherapy and immunotherapy resistance in tumors. Alpha and beta chains were covered, as first-strand cDNA relied on TRAV- and TRBV-specific primers. The TCRs were subjected to amplification over roughly 18 PCR cycles employing a constant-region primer in conjunction with a V-primer adapter. TCRdb redid the calling of the reads with MiXCR, one entry per CDR3 protein. The repertoire holds tens of thousands of distinct CDR3 sequences, with roughly a sixth as singletons. Time point defined: before trial treatment. The sequences come from PBMCs, collected before treatment. Receptor source: a male donor with prostate cancer.

This clonotype has at least ten counts. V and J are TRBV4-2 and TRBJ2-3, with 12 bases lining up with TRBD2. CDR3 length: 18 residues. V was clipped by 1 base and J by 6 bases; unmatched bases: 11. Germline lookup yields CDR1 LGHNA and CDR2 YNFKEQ. CDR3 coding DNA: TGTGCCAGCAGCCAAGGGGTTCGGGCTAGCGGGGGGGCGGATACGCAGTATTTT. Amino acid sequence: CASSQGVRASGGADTQYF.

This clonotype has a count of ten or more. The genes are TRBV20-1 and TRBJ2-3; TRBD1 matches 11 bases. Germline-derived CDR1 and CDR2 are DFQATT and SNEGSKA (reference sequence). CDR3 length: 15 residues. V trimming: 6 bases; J trimming: 1 base; junction bases outside the gene matches: 6. The CDR3 nucleotides read TGCAGTGCCCGGACAGGGGGCCCGGGCACAGATACGCAGTATTTT. It codes for CSARTGGPGTDTQYF.

This clonotype has ten or more counts. The chain has TRBV6-6 and TRBJ2-7, with 12 nucleotides matching TRBD2. V gave up 6 bases and J gave up 1 base; unmatched junction bases: 4. CDR1 and CDR2 (germline): MNHNY, SVGAGI (reference sequence). The CDR3 sequence is 15 residues long. Written as DNA, the CDR3 is TGTGCCAGCAGAGGACTAGCGGGACCATCCTACGAGCAGTACTTC. Protein product: CASRGLAGPSYEQYF.

CDR3 amino acids: CATRKDSGNEQYF. DNA of the CDR3: TGTGCCACCCGAAAGGACTCCGGCAACGAGCAGTACTTC. V gene TRBV2 combines with J gene TRBJ2-7; the D gene is possibly TRBD2 (5 bases). CDR3 length equals 13 residues. Per the germline V gene, CDR1 is SNHLY and CDR2 is FYNNEI. Trimming removed 10 bases from V and 5 bases from J, with 18 bases in between.

This clonotype appeared once. V and J are TRBV12-3 or TRBV12-4 and TRBJ2-7; D ambiguous. V shed 5 bases and J shed 4 bases, with 15 bases lying between them. This CDR3 comprises 14 residues. The CDR3 DNA reads as TGTGCCAGCAGTCCAGAACATGGTCCTTACGAGCAGTACTTC. Translation: CASSPEHGPYEQYF.

The chain carries TRBV7-2 and TRBJ2-4; D unclear. The J call may be faulty, since TRBJ2-7 better matches the DNA end. The germline CDR1 and CDR2 sequences are SGHTA and FQGNSA. CDR3 length: 13 residues. The CDR3 sequence is CASSYNIKGEQYF. The CDR3 DNA follows: TGTGCCAGCAGCTACAACATTAAAGGCGAGCAGTACTTC.

A note on this clonotype: A much larger clone lies one base from this, so it may be a read error. The chain recombines TRBV13 with TRBJ2-1; no reliable D call. V lost 1 base to trimming and J lost 13 bases, with 20 bases between them. This CDR3 is built from 15 residues. CDR1 is PRHDT, CDR2 FYEKMQ, per germline (reference sequence). The CDR3 DNA reads as TGTGCCAGCAGCTTAGATTGGCTAGGACGAGAGACCCAGTTCTTC. This translates into CASSLDWLGRETQFF. Filled out from reference TRBV13 and TRBJ2-1, the complete variable domain reads AAGVIQSPRHLIKEKRETATLKCYPIPRHDTVYWYQQGPGQDPQFLISFYEKMQSDKGSIPDRFSAQQFSDYHSELNMSSLELGDSALYFCASSLDWLGRETQFFGPGTRLTVL.

Many counts were recorded for this clonotype. J is TRBJ2-2 and V is TRBV27, with D perhaps given as TRBD1 or TRBD2 (5 bases each). Trimming stripped 1 base from V and 6 bases from J, with 15 bases between. Germline V gene sequence: CDR1 MNHEY, CDR2 SMNVEV (reference sequence). The CDR3 length is 16 residues. The CDR3 bases are TGTGCCAGCAGTTTATTACCGGGACCGCCCCCCGGGGAGCTGTTTTTT. Encoded protein: CASSLLPGPPPGELFF.

The rearrangement uses TRBV7-2 and TRBJ1-6; TRBD1 is a possible D gene (5 bases). Germline-derived CDR1 and CDR2 are SGHTA and FQGNSA. Trimming took 4 bases from V and 3 from J, leaving 16 bases between them. This CDR3 region has 17 residues. The CDR3 nucleotides read TGTGCCAGCAGCTCCCCTATGGGGGGATACTATAATTCACCCCTCCACTTT. The encoded protein is CASSSPMGGYYNSPLHF.

The table lists this clonotype with many counts. The CDR3 loop reads CASSPRTAPDFGYTF. CDR3 nucleotides: TGTGCCAGCAGCCCCCGGACAGCCCCAGATTTTGGCTACACCTTC. This chain joins TRBV5-4 and TRBJ1-2; D is possibly TRBD1 (6 bases). The germline V and J ends were trimmed by 4 bases and 7 bases, with 20 bases remaining between them. Germline CDR1 SGHNT, CDR2 YYREEE (reference sequence). The CDR3 totals 15 residues.

Many counts were recorded for this clonotype. The rearrangement uses TRBV7-2 and TRBJ1-5; D gene ambiguous. CDR3 size: 15 residues. Germline CDR1 SGHTA, CDR2 FQGNSA. The V end lost 2 bases, the J end lost 5 bases, and 13 bases lay between the germline ends. CDR3 bases: TGTGCCAGCAGCTTAACGGCTGTGAATGATCAGCCCCAGCATTTT. Translation: CASSLTAVNDQPQHF.

This clonotype was detected many times. This chain links TRBV20-1 with TRBJ2-7, with D perhaps TRBD2 (5 bases). CDR1 is DFQATT and CDR2 is SNEGSKA in the germline V gene (reference sequence). The CDR3 runs 12 residues. Trimming shortened V by 4 bases and J by 6 bases, and 13 bases separated the two germline ends. This CDR3 reads CSAIWASPEQYF. Here the CDR3 DNA reads TGCAGTGCTATATGGGCTAGCCCCGAGCAGTACTTC.

This clonotype was counted ten times or more. CDR3 protein: CASSFARFDEQFF. DNA for the CDR3: TGTGCCAGCAGTTTCGCCAGGTTCGATGAGCAGTTCTTC. V usage is TRBV12-3 or TRBV12-4 and J usage is TRBJ2-1, with unresolved D. V was cut by 3 bases and J by 8 bases, with 11 bases left in between. The CDR3 is 13 amino acids.

The sample holds many counts of this clonotype. V gene TRBV5-1 combines with J gene TRBJ1-5; D gene uncertain. Germline lookup yields CDR1 SGHRS and CDR2 YFSETQ. V shed 0 bases and J shed 2 bases, with 9 bases lying between them. The CDR3 extends over 15 amino acids. The CDR3 loop is CASSLVGDGNQPQHF. As DNA, the CDR3 is TGCGCCAGCAGCTTGGTTGGGGATGGCAATCAGCCCCAGCATTTT.

In its sample, this clonotype was seen many times. The chain combines TRBV27 with TRBJ2-3; 7 bases fit TRBD2. From germline, CDR1 is MNHEY and CDR2 SMNVEV (reference sequence). Trimming removed 4 bases from V and 0 bases from J; junction bases left unmatched: 1. This CDR3 is 14 amino acids long. DNA of the CDR3: TGTGCCAGCAGTTCGGGGGGTAGCACAGATACGCAGTATTTT. Translated: CASSSGGSTDTQYF.

In its sample, this clonotype was seen many times. The CDR3 nucleotides are TGTGCCAGCAGCCAACTAATGGGGAACACAGATACGCAGTATTTT. Translating it yields CASSQLMGNTDTQYF. The chain combines TRBV3-1 with TRBJ2-3; D call uncertain. Germline CDR1 reads LGHDT; CDR2 reads YNNKEL (reference sequence). The CDR3 is 15 residues long. V was shortened by 2 bases and J by 2 bases, with 11 bases between the two germline ends.

There are many counts of this clonotype. The CDR3 coding sequence is TGTGCCAGCAGCACTCTGGGGACCTACGAGCAGTACTTC. It encodes CASSTLGTYEQYF. This chain uses TRBV7-8 with TRBJ2-7; D is ambiguous. The CDR3 consists of 13 residues. Germline V gene lookup returns CDR1 SGHVS and CDR2 FQNEAQ. Deletions cut 5 bases from V and 2 bases from J, with 10 bases between. Full variable domain (missing parts from reference TRBV7-8 and TRBJ2-7): GAGVSQSPRYKVAKRGQDVALRCDPISGHVSLFWYQQALGQGPEFLTYFQNEAQLDKSGLPSDRFFAERPEGSVSTLKIQRTQQEDSAVYLCASSTLGTYEQYFGPGTRLTVT.

This clonotype was recorded many times. The chain is built from TRBV29-1 and TRBJ1-2, with D perhaps matching TRBD1 (6 bases). Germline V lookup: CDR1 SQVTM, CDR2 ANQGSEA. The CDR3 contains 11 residues. DNA for the CDR3: TGCAGTTCCGGGACAATCTATGGCTACACCTTC. This gives the protein CSSGTIYGYTF.

This clonotype was observed many times. The chain links TRBV19 to TRBJ2-1; the match to TRBD1 covers 9 bases. V dropped 3 bases and J dropped 4; count of bases not matched to a gene: 10. There are 17 residues in the CDR3. Looked up from germline, CDR1 is LNHDA and CDR2 is SQIVND (reference sequence). The CDR3 DNA sequence: TGTGCCAGTAGTATGAAGGGACCGGGACAGGGATACAATGAGCAGTTCTTC. Its translation: CASSMKGPGQGYNEQFF.

The genes are TRBV2 and TRBJ2-5; no definite D call. The CDR3 sequence is 14 residues long. V shed 3 bases and J shed 5 bases, with 13 bases lying between them. Germline-derived CDR1 and CDR2 are SNHLY and FYNNEI. This CDR3 is CASSDGSLRETQYF. CDR3 bases: TGTGCCAGCAGTGATGGCAGTTTACGTGAGACCCAGTACTTC.

The chain links TRBV29-1 to TRBJ2-1; 7 bases map to TRBD1. Germline V lookup: CDR1 SQVTM, CDR2 ANQGSEA. The length of the CDR3 is 15 residues. The J segment lost 3 bases and the V segment lost 6 bases, leaving 11 bases of the junction unmatched. CDR3 sequence: CSVSLPGQIYNEQFF. Written as DNA, the CDR3 is TGCAGCGTGAGCTTACCGGGACAGATCTACAATGAGCAGTTCTTC.

This clonotype showed up many times. CDR3 loop: CASSLSGRYNEQFF. CDR3 nucleotide sequence: TGCGCCAGCAGCCTCAGCGGCCGCTACAATGAGCAGTTCTTC. V and J are TRBV5-1 and TRBJ2-1, with D perhaps matching TRBD2 (5 bases). CDR1 and CDR2 (germline): SGHRS, YFSETQ. This CDR3 comprises 14 residues. V was pared by 4 bases and J by 3 bases, with 11 bases between.

This clonotype was recorded many times. This chain connects TRBV2 to TRBJ2-7, with unresolved D. The CDR3 is made up of 11 amino acids. Germline V gene lookup returns CDR1 SNHLY and CDR2 FYNNEI. V shed 8 bases and J shed 0 bases, with 5 bases lying between them. The CDR3 loop reads CASGYSYEQYF. CDR3 bases: TGTGCCAGCGGATACTCCTACGAGCAGTACTTC.

This clonotype was seen at least ten times. One junction end does not reproduce the germline sequence, and a read error may be involved. This chain connects TRBV4-1 to TRBJ1-2, with a tentative D call TRBD1 (5 bases). The CDR3 loop spans 19 amino acids. CDR1 and CDR2 (germline): MGHRA, YSYEKL. This CDR3 is CASSQELGGRDPNYYGYTF. For the CDR3, the DNA is TGTGCCAGCAGCCAAGAGTTGGGTGGCAGGGACCCAAACTACTATGGCTACACCTTC.

This clonotype was detected ten times or more. The V gene is TRBV6-2 or TRBV6-3, the J gene TRBJ2-6; 7 nucleotides line up with TRBD1. This CDR3 region has 16 residues. Trimming at V came to 5 bases and at J to 4 bases, leaving 8 bases not matched to a gene. Germline-derived CDR1 and CDR2 are MNHEY and SVGEGT. The CDR3 DNA is TGTGCCAGCAGTGAGACAGGGTTAGGCGGGGCCAACGTCCTGACTTTC. It yields the protein CASSETGLGGANVLTF.

There are many counts of this clonotype. This chain joins TRBV19 and TRBJ1-6; TRBD1 agrees at 8 bases. Germline V gene sequence: CDR1 LNHDA, CDR2 SQIVND (reference sequence). The CDR3 is 14 residues long. The ends lost 6 bases at V and 9 bases at J; junction bases unmatched: 7. CDR3 sequence: CASSGQGSGSPLHF. The CDR3 nucleotides are TGTGCCAGTAGCGGACAGGGTTCAGGTTCACCCCTCCACTTT.

This clonotype was found many times. The chain has TRBV3-1 and TRBJ2-1, with 7 bases fitting TRBD2. In germline, CDR1 is LGHDT, CDR2 YNNKEL (reference sequence). With V trimmed by 4 bases and J by 5 bases, 5 bases remained unmatched. This CDR3 region has 14 residues. CDR3 bases: TGTGCCAGCAGCCCGCAGCGGGGCAACAATGAGCAGTTCTTC. It translates to CASSPQRGNNEQFF.

This clonotype came up many times. The V gene is TRBV5-1, the J gene TRBJ1-4; 7 nucleotides align to TRBD1. In germline, CDR1 is SGHRS, CDR2 YFSETQ. Losses at the gene ends were 7 bases for V and 8 bases for J; bases not matched to a gene: 8. The CDR3 is made up of 13 amino acids. The CDR3 DNA reads as TGCGCCAGCGCGTCGCAGGGGGAGGAAAAACTGTTTTTT. It specifies CASASQGEEKLFF.